These 25 T cell receptor beta chains came from one sample sequenced in a study of T cell changes during pregnancy in multiple sclerosis (dated by TCRdb to between 2018 and 2020). Library preparation used the immunoSEQ multiplex PCR assay. TCRdb retrieved this table from immuneACCESS and kept in-frame rearrangements only. Not all clones are present; in checked studies, unresolved V genes account for under half, and no reason is known for the remainder. The sample table records roughly 80,000 clones; about 93% of these occur just once. The leading ten clones occupy over 0.8% of the sample. This material consisted of peripheral blood, taken in the first trimester of pregnancy. These receptors were collected from a female donor with multiple sclerosis, enrolled in a pregnancy study.

The chain is built from TRBV27 and TRBJ1-1; TRBD1 matches at 7 bases. The CDR3 runs 15 residues. In germline, CDR1 is MNHEY, CDR2 SMNVEV (reference sequence). V gave up 4 bases and J gave up 0 bases; unmatched junction bases: 5. The CDR3 loop is CASSSRQGLNTEAFF. Here the CDR3 DNA reads TGTGCCAGCAGTTCACGACAGGGCCTGAACACTGAAGCTTTCTTT.

The chain has TRBV6-4 and TRBJ1-5, with a tentative D call TRBD1 (6 bases). This CDR3 comprises 15 residues. Trimming shortened V by 3 bases and J by 3 bases, and 12 bases separated the two germline ends. Germline loops: CDR1 MRHNA, CDR2 SNTAGT. CDR3 loop: CASSEGRGDNQPQHF. The CDR3 nucleotides read TGTGCCAGCAGTGAAGGCAGGGGAGACAATCAGCCCCAGCATTTT.

The chain carries TRBV5-4 and TRBJ2-1; 10 bases are a match to TRBD2. The CDR3 runs 15 residues. V shed 4 bases, J shed 3 bases, and the junction held 4 bases outside the gene matches. CDR1 is SGHNT and CDR2 is YYREEE in the germline V gene (reference sequence). This CDR3 is CASSEPSGSYNEQFF. In DNA form, the CDR3 reads TGTGCCAGCAGCGAACCTAGCGGGAGCTACAATGAGCAGTTCTTC.

The rearrangement links TRBV11-2 to TRBJ1-2, with D uncertain. The CDR3 is made up of 15 amino acids. Germline CDR1 is SGHAT and CDR2 is FQNNGV. V was pared by 5 bases and J by 0 bases, with 13 bases between. The CDR3 DNA is TGTGCCAGCAGCCTCGTGTCCGGGGCTAACTATGGCTACACCTTC. Residues: CASSLVSGANYGYTF.

This rearrangement joins TRBV6-6 to TRBJ1-1; TRBD1 might be the D (6 bases). Germline lookup yields CDR1 MNHNY and CDR2 SVGAGI (reference sequence). The CDR3 has 15 amino acids. V lost 5 bases to trimming and J lost 3 bases, with 16 bases between them. CDR3 bases: TGTGCCAGCAGTACCCACAGGGTGGGGGACACTGAAGCTTTCTTT. This gives the protein CASSTHRVGDTEAFF.

The J gene is TRBJ2-1, the V gene TRBV7-9; D gene uncertain. Germline V gene data show CDR1 as SEHNR and CDR2 as FQNEAQ (reference sequence). The CDR3 runs to 14 residues. The V end was cut by 2 bases, the J end by 6 bases, with 11 bases between. The CDR3 DNA follows: TGTGCCAGCAGCTTATCCCTCCCCGGCAATGAGCAGTTCTTC. This encodes CASSLSLPGNEQFF. Full variable domain (outside the CDR3, taken from reference TRBV7-9 and TRBJ2-1): DTGVSQNPRHKITKRGQNVTFRCDPISEHNRLYWYRQTLGQGPEFLTYFQNEAQLEKSRLLSDRFSAERPKGSFSTLEIQRTEQGDSAMYLCASSLSLPGNEQFFGPGTRLTVL.

This clone was counted a single time. The CDR3 DNA reads as TGTGCCAGCTCACCCCCTATAGCGGGGGACCCCACCGAGCAGTACTTC. Protein: CASSPPIAGDPTEQYF. The J gene is TRBJ2-7, the V gene TRBV18; 9 bases map to TRBD2. Trimming took 3 bases from V and 6 from J; bases not matched to a gene: 12. Germline values: CDR1 KGHSH, CDR2 LQKENI. The length of the CDR3 is 16 residues.

The V and J genes are TRBV10-1 and TRBJ2-5; 13 nucleotides align to TRBD2. The CDR3 totals 16 residues. With V trimmed by 6 bases and J by 5 bases, 9 bases remained unmatched. Germline assignment: CDR1 WNHNN and CDR2 SYGVQD (reference sequence). CDR3 region: CASSPGLAGAGETQYF. CDR3 bases: TGCGCCAGCAGCCCCGGACTAGCGGGAGCCGGGGAGACCCAGTACTTC.

The chain employs TRBV11-2 and TRBJ1-5, with TRBD1 matching 9 bases. The CDR3 sequence is 17 residues long. The V and J ends lost 5 bases and 1 base, in that order; junction bases with no gene match: 9. Per the germline V gene, CDR1 is SGHAT and CDR2 is FQNNGV. The CDR3 DNA reads TGTGCCAGCAGCGGAGGAGGGACAGGGAGAAGCAATCAGCCCCAGCATTTT. It specifies CASSGGGTGRSNQPQHF.

V usage is TRBV29-1 and J usage is TRBJ1-1; tentative D call: TRBD1 (6 bases). Looked up from germline, CDR1 is SQVTM and CDR2 is ANQGSEA. The CDR3 loop spans 12 amino acids. Trimming cost V 6 bases and J 7 bases, with 15 bases left between them. CDR3 DNA: TGCAGCGTCGAGGGGGTGAGGGTTGAAGCTTTCTTT. This codes for CSVEGVRVEAFF.

V and J are TRBV28 and TRBJ2-7; a weak D match, TRBD2 (7 bases). V was pared by 6 bases and J by 1 base, with 28 bases between. Germline V lookup: CDR1 MDHEN, CDR2 SYDVKM. CDR3 length: 19 amino acids. The CDR3 region has the DNA TGTGCCAGCAGAAGCGGCACTAGCAAAGGGGGGGAAGGGTCCTACGAGCAGTACTTC. Its protein is CASRSGTSKGGEGSYEQYF. The full variable domain, in which reference TRBV28 and TRBJ2-7 provide the parts outside the CDR3, is DVKVTQSSRYLVKRTGEKVFLECVQDMDHENMFWYRQDPGLGLRLIYFSYDVKMKEKGDIPEGYSVSREKKERFSLILESASTNQTSMYLCASRSGTSKGGEGSYEQYFGPGTRLTVT.

The rearrangement links TRBV29-1 to TRBJ2-7; 7 bases fit TRBD2. The V and J ends lost 6 bases and 2 bases, in that order; junction bases with no gene match: 13. CDR3 length: 15 residues. CDR1 and CDR2 from the germline V gene are SQVTM and ANQGSEA. As DNA, the CDR3 is TGCAGCGTCGCGACTGGGGCGGGAGTGGCCTACGAGCAGTACTTC. Its translation is CSVATGAGVAYEQYF.

This sequence joins TRBV2 and TRBJ2-1; 12 positions match TRBD2. This CDR3 spans 16 amino acids. Trimming cost V 6 bases and J 2 bases; bases outside gene matches: 5. Germline CDR1 and CDR2: SNHLY and FYNNEI. CDR3 sequence: CASRTGLAGTYNEQFF. The CDR3 DNA reads as TGTGCCAGCAGGACCGGACTAGCGGGAACCTACAATGAGCAGTTCTTC.

This rearrangement joins TRBV6-5 to TRBJ1-2; weak D call: TRBD1 (5 bases). Trimming cost V 5 bases and J 3 bases, with 16 bases left between them. This CDR3 spans 15 amino acids. Germline-derived CDR1 and CDR2 are MNHEY and SVGAGI. This chain's CDR3 is CASSTNQRGDYGYTF. The CDR3 DNA follows: TGTGCCAGCAGTACGAACCAGCGGGGCGACTATGGCTACACCTTC.

The genes are TRBV18 and TRBJ1-2, with a possible D match to TRBD1 (5 bases). CDR3 length equals 14 residues. V gave up 5 bases and J gave up 1 base, with 11 bases separating them. The germline V gene encodes CDR1 KGHSH and CDR2 LQKENI. CDR3 sequence: CASSDKTDNYGYTF. The CDR3 DNA is TGTGCCAGCTCAGACAAGACAGATAACTATGGCTACACCTTC.

The J gene is TRBJ1-1, the V gene TRBV10-1, with D unresolved. The germline V and J ends were trimmed by 4 bases and 3 bases, with 9 bases remaining between them. Germline CDR1 reads WNHNN; CDR2 reads SYGVQD (reference sequence). The CDR3 loop spans 13 amino acids. Here the CDR3 reads CASSVAGYTEAFF. The CDR3 DNA sequence: TGCGCCAGCAGTGTAGCGGGGTACACTGAAGCTTTCTTT.

The chain couples TRBV18 to TRBJ2-7; TRBD1 matches 7 bases. The germline V gene has CDR1 KGHSH and CDR2 LQKENI. This CDR3 spans 15 amino acids. The V segment lost 1 base and the J segment 5 bases; nucleotides outside the gene matches: 8. As DNA, the CDR3 is TGTGCCAGCTCACCACGGACAGGTCCTATTAACGAGCAGTACTTC. Translated: CASSPRTGPINEQYF.

This clone came up once. The chain links TRBV5-1 to TRBJ1-6; a possible D gene is TRBD1 (6 bases). The CDR3 runs to 16 residues. Trimming pared 0 bases from V and 6 bases from J, leaving 13 bases between. Germline CDR1 reads SGHRS; CDR2 reads YFSETQ. Written as DNA, the CDR3 is TGCGCCAGCAGCTTGGAGCCGCAGGGGACTAATTCACCCCTCCACTTT. It specifies CASSLEPQGTNSPLHF.

This chain connects TRBV27 to TRBJ1-2, with 7 bases aligning to TRBD1. The V gene end was trimmed by 3 bases and the J gene end by 4 bases; junction bases not matched to a gene: 14. CDR3 length equals 17 residues. CDR1 and CDR2 (germline): MNHEY, SMNVEV (reference sequence). For the CDR3, the DNA is TGTGCCAGCAGTTTTCGCCCAGGACAGGCGCAACCCTATGGCTACACCTTC. The encoded protein is CASSFRPGQAQPYGYTF.

The V gene is TRBV6-1, the J gene TRBJ2-5; 8 bases map to TRBD2. This CDR3 has 17 amino acids. CDR1 is MNHNS and CDR2 is SASEGT in the germline V gene. J gave up 1 base and V 3 bases, and 10 bases lay outside the gene matches. The CDR3 sequence: CASSDIPGGLPQETQYF. CDR3 DNA sequence: TGTGCCAGCAGTGACATTCCGGGGGGGCTCCCCCAAGAGACCCAGTACTTC.

The genes are TRBV1 and TRBJ1-1; the D call TRBD1 from the table was never checked on the DNA. TRBV1 is classified as a pseudogene. The CDR3 has 12 residues. CDR3 amino acids: CTSGQGGTEAFF. In nucleotides, the CDR3 is TGCACCAGCGGACAGGGTGGCACTGAAGCTTTCTTT.

The chain joins TRBV9 to TRBJ1-2, with TRBD1 identical over 9 bases. The CDR3 has 15 amino acids. The germline CDR1 and CDR2 sequences are SGDLS and YYNGEE. V shed 6 bases and J 3 bases; nucleotides not matched to a gene: 9. CDR3 loop: CASNPGDRAYYGYTF. Here the CDR3 DNA reads TGTGCCAGCAACCCCGGGGACAGGGCTTACTATGGCTACACCTTC.

V and J are TRBV4-1 and TRBJ1-1; D is undetermined. CDR1 is MGHRA, CDR2 YSYEKL, per germline. The CDR3 contains 15 residues. V was pared by 1 base and J by 1 base, with 10 bases between. The CDR3 reads CASSQVFGGNTEAFF. The CDR3 DNA sequence: TGCGCCAGCAGCCAAGTCTTTGGAGGGAACACTGAAGCTTTCTTT.

This sequence joins TRBV21-1 and TRBJ2-1; the tabulated D call, TRBD2, remains unverified against the DNA. TRBV21-1 is flagged as a pseudogene. This CDR3 contains 16 residues. In nucleotides, the CDR3 is TGTGCCAGCAGAGCAAACAAGCGCGGGGCGTACAATGAGCAGTTCTTC. Amino acids: CASRANKRGAYNEQFF.

The chain links TRBV5-8 to TRBJ1-1, with unresolved D. CDR1 SGHTS and CDR2 YDEGEE come from the germline V gene. Trimming took 3 bases from V and 2 from J, leaving 14 bases between them. The CDR3 contains 15 residues. The CDR3 DNA reads TGTGCCAGCAGCTCCTCCGGGGTCCCCAACACTGAAGCTTTCTTT. Its translation: CASSSSGVPNTEAFF.